A single T cell receptor (beta chain) is shown here with its context. Documented time point: after dendritic cell vaccination, including at tumor progression/relapse. No glioblastoma patient carried an isocitrate dehydrogenase mutation. The data are from a study of glioma-infiltrating T cells after dendritic cell vaccination. About the study: The vaccine used monocyte-derived dendritic cells pulsed overnight with autologous tumor lysate.

Up to about 2 ug genomic DNA was used for TCRB CDR3 amplification. Assay: immunoSEQ multiplex PCR; the TCRdb copy retains only in-frame clones and omits some. The table includes roughly 100,000 clones, over 80% detected once. The V end lost 5 bases, the J end lost 4 bases, and 15 bases lay between the germline ends. Germline lookup yields CDR1 SGHAT and CDR2 FQNNGV. The CDR3 has 15 residues. The V and J genes are TRBV11-2 and TRBJ1-3; D is unresolved. The sequencing used blood, collected after dendritic cell vaccination. This clonotype was obtained from a human donor with glioblastoma. CDR3 loop: CASSPRGASGNTIYF. CDR3 DNA sequence: TGTGCCAGCAGCCCCCGGGGTGCCAGCGGAAACACCATATATTTT.